This T cell receptor beta chain comes out of a study of T cells expressing NK-cell markers. The CDR3 contains 15 residues. Germline V gives CDR1 SGHTA, CDR2 FQGNSA. TCRdb reprocessed the 5' RACE reads and keeps a single row for each CDR3 protein, giving no DNA. The sample table sets out roughly 420,000 distinct CDR3 sequences. Sequenced: blood T cells: a sorted CD56 or NKG2C T cell subset, CD4+ or CD8+ T cells, or bulk PBMC T cells (not recorded which). The chain uses TRBV7-2 and TRBJ2-3; TCRdb's assignment of TRBD2 cannot be checked, as there is no DNA. This clonotype was obtained from a woman between 18 and 75 years old in good health. CDR3 protein: CASSHRTSEADTQYF.